Listed below are T cell receptor beta chains from one sample, sequenced in a study of blood T cell repertoires in COVID-19. The table came from immunoSEQ multiplex PCR; TCRdb's copy has only in-frame clones and leaves some out. The data show approximately 100,000 clones, 86% seen once. The material sequenced was peripheral blood. The receptors originated from a human donor in a cohort sampled during active COVID-19. The CDR3 runs from the conserved cysteine through the conserved F or W. The order of the fields is V gene, J gene, D gene, clone size, CDR3 protein, CDR3 DNA. A D gene is named only where the DNA matches it firmly. Only some rows state a clone size, as once, few, many or a class for expanded clones.

TRBV29-1	TRBJ1-2	TRBD1	.	CSVDHWDRGVDYGYTF	TGCAGCGTTGACCATTGGGACAGGGGAGTTGACTATGGCTACACCTTC
TRBV3-1/TRBV3-2	TRBJ2-5	.	.	CASSPTGMETQYF	TGTGCCAGCAGCCCCACAGGGATGGAGACCCAGTACTTC
TRBV5-6	TRBJ2-5	.	.	CASNLLAVGQTQYF	TGTGCCAGCAACTTATTAGCGGTCGGGCAGACCCAGTACTTC
TRBV7-2	TRBJ2-5	.	.	CASSLLATTGTQYF	TGTGCCAGCAGCTTATTGGCGACTACCGGAACCCAGTACTTC
TRBV5-8	TRBJ2-7	TRBD1	.	CASSSTGQGLGEQYF	TGTGCCAGCAGCTCTACGGGACAGGGTTTGGGCGAGCAGTACTTC
TRBV7-2	TRBJ2-1	TRBD2	.	CASSIAGGYNYNEQFF	TGTGCCAGCAGCATCGCCGGGGGGTACAACTACAATGAGCAGTTCTTC
TRBV6-1	TRBJ2-7	.	.	CASSEARAGSYEQYF	TGTGCCAGCAGTGAGGCTCGGGCAGGGTCCTACGAGCAGTACTTC
TRBV9	TRBJ2-5	TRBD1	.	CASSPNPQGAGETQYF	TGTGCCAGCAGCCCGAACCCACAGGGGGCGGGAGAGACCCAGTACTTC
TRBV5-1	TRBJ2-5	TRBD1	.	CASSLEVYASRDSQETQYF	TGCGCCAGCAGCTTGGAGGTTTATGCAAGTAGGGACAGCCAAGAGACCCAGTACTTC
TRBV18	TRBJ2-3	TRBD2	.	CASSPREAGGPDTQYF	TGTGCCAGCTCACCAAGGGAAGCGGGGGGGCCCGATACGCAGTATTTT
TRBV19	TRBJ2-5	.	.	CASSSDLQETQYF	TGTGCCAGTAGTTCAGACTTACAAGAGACCCAGTACTTC
TRBV7-8	TRBJ2-2	TRBD1	.	CASSTTGQGYGGELFF	TGTGCCAGCAGCACAACGGGACAGGGGTATGGCGGGGAGCTGTTTTTT
TRBV6-4	TRBJ2-2	TRBD2	.	CASSSIAGVNTGELFF	TGTGCCAGCAGTTCCATCGCGGGAGTGAACACCGGGGAGCTGTTTTTT
TRBV5-1	TRBJ1-2	.	.	CASSPSGGDLWLDTF	TGCGCCAGCAGCCCCTCGGGGGGGGACCTATGGCTAGATACCTTC
TRBV6-4	TRBJ1-2	TRBD1	.	CASSAGTGAFGYTF	TGTGCCAGCAGTGCCGGGACAGGGGCTTTCGGCTACACCTTC
TRBV19	TRBJ2-1	.	.	CASSSRTAPAHNEQFF	TGTGCCAGTAGTTCCCGGACAGCCCCAGCCCACAATGAGCAGTTCTTC
TRBV7-9	TRBJ1-2	.	few	CASSLAGREGYGYTF	TGTGCCAGCAGCTTGGCAGGCCGGGAAGGGTATGGCTACACCTTC
TRBV3-1/TRBV3-2	TRBJ1-3	.	.	CASSATGSGNTIYF	TGTGCCAGCAGCGCGACAGGCTCTGGAAACACCATATATTTT
TRBV6-1	TRBJ1-4	.	.	CASSESSVGAKLFF	TGTGCCAGCAGTGAGTCCAGTGTGGGGGCGAAACTGTTTTTT
TRBV3-1/TRBV3-2	TRBJ1-6	TRBD1	.	CASSQSGTANSPLHF	TGTGCCAGCAGCCAATCCGGGACAGCTAATTCACCCCTCCACTTT
TRBV11-2	TRBJ1-5	.	.	CASSLGGDQPQHF	TGTGCCAGCAGCTTAGGGGGGGATCAGCCCCAGCATTTT
TRBV7-9	TRBJ1-1	TRBD1	.	CASSEPQGELTEAFF	TGTGCCAGCAGCGAACCGCAGGGGGAGTTAACTGAAGCTTTCTTT
TRBV19	TRBJ2-3	TRBD1	.	CASTTGQGTDTQYF	TGTGCCAGTACCACGGGACAGGGGACAGATACGCAGTATTTT
TRBV27	TRBJ2-7	TRBD1	.	CASSNQQGAGYEQYF	TGTGCCAGCAGTAATCAACAGGGGGCGGGCTACGAGCAGTACTTC
TRBV29-1	TRBJ2-7	.	.	CSVSQTGMDEQYF	TGCAGCGTTAGCCAGACAGGTATGGACGAGCAGTACTTC
TRBV29-1	TRBJ2-7	TRBD2	.	CSAQSHRSGGEQYF	TGCAGCGCCCAAAGCCACAGGTCCGGGGGGGAGCAGTACTTC
TRBV11-3	TRBJ2-5	.	.	CASSLGGGEQETQYF	TGTGCCAGCAGCTTAGGAGGGGGGGAACAAGAGACCCAGTACTTC
TRBV27	TRBJ1-5	.	once	CASRVGSNQPQHF	TGTGCCAGCCGGGTCGGGAGCAATCAGCCCCAGCATTTT
TRBV4-3	TRBJ2-1	TRBD2	.	CASSHLRTSDEQFF	TGCGCCAGCAGCCATCTCAGGACTAGTGATGAGCAGTTCTTC
TRBV7-9	TRBJ2-3	.	.	CASSFDGGATDTQYF	TGTGCCAGCAGCTTCGACGGCGGTGCCACAGATACGCAGTATTTT
TRBV6-2/TRBV6-3	TRBJ2-5	.	few	CASSYVRETQYF	TGTGCCAGCAGTTACGTCCGAGAGACCCAGTACTTC
TRBV7-9	TRBJ2-1	.	few	CASSPPVRPRNEQFF	TGTGCCAGCAGCCCACCAGTACGTCCGAGGAATGAGCAGTTCTTC
TRBV29-1	TRBJ2-1	TRBD1	once	CSARGTGDNEQFF	TGCAGCGCCCGAGGGACAGGAGACAATGAGCAGTTCTTC
TRBV27	TRBJ2-3	TRBD2	.	CASSLLSGGAGDTQYF	TGTGCCAGCAGTTTGCTTAGCGGGGGGGCCGGAGATACGCAGTATTTT
TRBV20-1	TRBJ1-1	.	.	CSARVDWEAFF	TGCAGTGCTAGAGTGGACTGGGAAGCTTTCTTT
TRBV7-2	TRBJ2-7	.	.	CASSLVKGTSEQYF	TGTGCCAGCAGCTTAGTAAAGGGAACTAGCGAGCAGTACTTC
TRBV7-2	TRBJ1-1	TRBD1	.	CASSQTGLNTEAFF	TGTGCCAGCAGCCAGACAGGGCTGAACACTGAAGCTTTCTTT
TRBV5-1	TRBJ2-3	TRBD1	.	CASSRQGATRGDTQYF	TGCGCCAGCAGCCGACAGGGGGCTACACGAGGAGATACGCAGTATTTT
TRBV5-6	TRBJ2-7	.	few	CASSLVRNPYEQYF	TGTGCCAGCAGCTTGGTCAGGAATCCCTACGAGCAGTACTTC
TRBV7-7	TRBJ2-2	.	.	CASSSTGAGTGELFF	TGTGCCAGCAGCTCAACTGGGGCTGGCACCGGGGAGCTGTTTTTT
TRBV10-3	TRBJ1-5	TRBD1	once	CAISEAGTENSNQPQHF	TGTGCCATCAGTGAGGCCGGGACAGAGAATAGCAATCAGCCCCAGCATTTT
TRBV7-2	TRBJ2-3	.	once	CASSVLEGRADTQYF	TGTGCCAGCAGCGTGTTGGAGGGGCGCGCAGATACGCAGTATTTT
TRBV4-3	TRBJ2-7	.	.	CASSQAIRDSYEQYF	TGCGCCAGCAGCCAGGCAATCCGGGACTCCTACGAGCAGTACTTC
TRBV9	TRBJ2-1	TRBD2	.	CASSGASGSSYNEQFF	TGTGCCAGCAGCGGAGCTAGCGGGAGCTCCTACAATGAGCAGTTCTTC
TRBV28	TRBJ1-2	TRBD1	.	CASSPGGLFYGYTF	TGTGCCAGCAGCCCAGGGGGTTTGTTCTATGGCTACACCTTC
TRBV7-2	TRBJ2-7	TRBD2	.	CASSLAYGEGYF	TGTGCCAGCAGCTTAGCGTATGGGGAGGGGTACTTC
TRBV2	TRBJ2-2	.	.	CASQRTVNTGELFF	TGTGCCAGCCAAAGGACAGTTAACACCGGGGAGCTGTTTTTT
TRBV10-3	TRBJ2-3	.	.	CAIREQGTDTQYF	TGTGCCATCAGGGAGCAGGGCACAGATACGCAGTATTTT
TRBV10-3	TRBJ2-3	TRBD1	.	CAIFGQGVMLTDTQYF	TGTGCCATCTTTGGGCAGGGGGTAATGTTGACAGATACGCAGTATTTT
TRBV5-1	TRBJ2-5	.	.	CASSAGSQETQYF	TGCGCCAGCAGCGCGGGGTCTCAAGAGACCCAGTACTTC
TRBV18	TRBJ1-6	.	.	CASSSSYNSPLHF	TGTGCCAGCTCCAGCTCCTATAATTCACCCCTCCACTTT
TRBV11-2	TRBJ2-2	.	.	CASSRDGAGELFF	TGTGCCAGCAGCCGCGACGGGGCCGGGGAGCTGTTTTTT
TRBV18	TRBJ1-1	.	.	CASSAGGGMNTEAFF	TGTGCCAGCTCCGCTGGAGGAGGGATGAACACTGAAGCTTTCTTT
TRBV28	TRBJ2-3	.	once	CASSLVGDTQYF	TGTGCCAGCAGTTTAGTCGGAGATACGCAGTATTTT
TRBV4-2	TRBJ2-7	TRBD1	.	CASSQDQGVEQYF	TGTGCCAGCAGCCAAGATCAGGGGGTCGAGCAGTACTTC
TRBV6-2/TRBV6-3	TRBJ2-5	TRBD2	.	CASSYTDSGRVGETQYF	TGTGCCAGCAGTTACACCGATAGCGGGAGGGTCGGAGAGACCCAGTACTTC